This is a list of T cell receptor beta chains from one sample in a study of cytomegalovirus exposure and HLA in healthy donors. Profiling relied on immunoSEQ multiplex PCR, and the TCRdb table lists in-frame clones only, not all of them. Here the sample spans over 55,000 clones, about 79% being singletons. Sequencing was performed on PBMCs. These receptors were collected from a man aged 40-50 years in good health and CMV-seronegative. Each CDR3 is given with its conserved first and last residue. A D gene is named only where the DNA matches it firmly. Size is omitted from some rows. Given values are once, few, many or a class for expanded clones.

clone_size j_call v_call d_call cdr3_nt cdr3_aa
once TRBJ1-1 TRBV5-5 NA TGTGCCAGCAGCTTGGACAGTTCCATGAACACTGAAGCTTTCTTT CASSLDSSMNTEAFF
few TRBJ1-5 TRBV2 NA TGTGCCAGCAGTCAGGACAGTCGCAATCAGCCCCAGCATTTT CASSQDSRNQPQHF
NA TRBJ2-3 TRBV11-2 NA TGTGCCAGCAGCGGGGACTGGAGCACAGATACGCAGTATTTT CASSGDWSTDTQYF
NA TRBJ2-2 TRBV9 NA TGTGCCAGCAGCGTAGCGGGTTCTTCCACCGGGGAGCTGTTTTTT CASSVAGSSTGELFF
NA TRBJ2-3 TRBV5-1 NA TGCGCCAGCAGCTTAGGCGGGACTAGCACAGATACGCAGTATTTT CASSLGGTSTDTQYF
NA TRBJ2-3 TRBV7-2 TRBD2 TGTGCCAGCAGCATGGGACTAGCGGGCGGACTAGGTGGAGATACGCAGTATTTT CASSMGLAGGLGGDTQYF
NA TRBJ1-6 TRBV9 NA TGTGCCAGCAGCGTAACAGGGCGAGATTCACCCCTCCACTTT CASSVTGRDSPLHF
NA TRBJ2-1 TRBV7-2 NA TGTGCCAGCAGCTCCCGGGACTCCGGGCGCAATGAGCAGTTCTTC CASSSRDSGRNEQFF
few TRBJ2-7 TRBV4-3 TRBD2 TGCGCCAGCAGCCGGGGGACTAGCGGGGGGTCAGACTCCTACGAGCAGTACTTC CASSRGTSGGSDSYEQYF
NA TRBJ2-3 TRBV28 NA TGTGCCAGCAGTTTAGAAATCCGAGTTTGGGGGACTTCGGCAGATACGCAGTATTTT CASSLEIRVWGTSADTQYF
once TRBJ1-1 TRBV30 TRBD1 TGTGCCTGGGCCCAGGGGGCTCTGAACACTGAAGCTTTCTTT CAWAQGALNTEAFF
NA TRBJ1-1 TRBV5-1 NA TGCGCCAGCAGCTTGTTTCAGGACACTGAAGCTTTCTTT CASSLFQDTEAFF
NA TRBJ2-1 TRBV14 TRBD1 TGTGCCAGCAGCCAGACCTCAGGGGGTCCCCTACATGAGCAGTTCTTC CASSQTSGGPLHEQFF
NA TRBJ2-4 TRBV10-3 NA TGTGCCATCAGTGAGGCTGGTGACAGAGGTATTCAGTACTTC CAISEAGDRGIQYF
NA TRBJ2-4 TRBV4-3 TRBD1 TGCGCCAGCAGCCAAGGGACAGGGTCCAAAAACATTCAGTACTTC CASSQGTGSKNIQYF
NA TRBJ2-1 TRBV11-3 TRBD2 TGTGCCAGCAGCCACAGACTAGCGGGGGCCAATAATGAGCAGTTCTTC CASSHRLAGANNEQFF
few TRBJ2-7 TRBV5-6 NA TGTGCCAGCAGCGTCGTTGCCGAGTACTACTACGAGCAGTACTTC CASSVVAEYYYEQYF
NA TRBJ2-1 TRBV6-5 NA TGTGCCAGCAGTAATCCCGGACAGTTCAATGAGCAGTTCTTC CASSNPGQFNEQFF
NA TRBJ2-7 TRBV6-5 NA TGTGCCAGCAGTTACTCGAGTTCCTACGAGCAGTACTTC CASSYSSSYEQYF
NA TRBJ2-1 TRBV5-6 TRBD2 TGTGCCAGCAGCTTACCGGGACTAGCGGGGGAAGACAATGAGCAGTTCTTC CASSLPGLAGEDNEQFF
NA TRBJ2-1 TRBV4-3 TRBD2 TGCGCCAGCAGCCTTCGGACTAGCGGGGGGGTGGCTGAGCAGTTCTTC CASSLRTSGGVAEQFF
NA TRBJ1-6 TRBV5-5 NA TGTGCCAGCAGCACGGGACTGCCCTATAATTCACCCCTCCACTTT CASSTGLPYNSPLHF
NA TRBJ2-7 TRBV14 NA TGTGCCAGCAGCCAAGATATAGGGGCCTCCTACGAGCAGTACTTC CASSQDIGASYEQYF
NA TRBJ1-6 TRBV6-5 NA TGTGCCAGCAGTTACCGTGGCACAGGGTTGCATTCACCCCTCCACTTT CASSYRGTGLHSPLHF
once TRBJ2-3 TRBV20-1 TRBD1 TGCAGTGCCCAGGGGGCAGATACGCAGTATTTT CSAQGADTQYF
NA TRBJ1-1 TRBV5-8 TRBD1 TGTGCCAGCAGCATCCGGACAGGGATGAACACTGAAGCTTTCTTT CASSIRTGMNTEAFF
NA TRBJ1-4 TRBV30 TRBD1 TGTGCCTGGAGTACCCGACAGGGAGCTGAAAAACTGTTTTTT CAWSTRQGAEKLFF
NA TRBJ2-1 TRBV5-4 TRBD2 TGTGCCAGCAGCCTGGGGACCGGGACTAGATACAATGAGCAGTTCTTC CASSLGTGTRYNEQFF
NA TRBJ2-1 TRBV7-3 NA TGTGCCAGCAGCTTAAACTGGGGGGTTAACAATGAGCAGTTCTTC CASSLNWGVNNEQFF
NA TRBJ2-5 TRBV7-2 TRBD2 TGTGCCAGCAGCACGGGGACTACCTTTCAAGAGACCCAGTACTTC CASSTGTTFQETQYF
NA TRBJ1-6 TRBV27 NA TGTGCCAGCAGTTTATCTCCAGGGTTCTCACCCCTCCACTTT CASSLSPGFSPLHF
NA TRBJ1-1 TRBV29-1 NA TGCAGCGTTGAGGACCGGGAAAACACTGAAGCTTTCTTT CSVEDRENTEAFF
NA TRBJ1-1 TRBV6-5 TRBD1 TGTGCCAGCAGAGATTGGACAGGGGGCGGCGGAGCTTTCTTT CASRDWTGGGGAFF
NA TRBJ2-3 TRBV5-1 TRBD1 TGCGCCAGCAGCACCCAGGGGGCAGATACGCAGTATTTT CASSTQGADTQYF
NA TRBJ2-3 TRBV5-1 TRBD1 TGCGCCAGCAGCCGGACAGGGGGCTTTGATACGCAGTATTTT CASSRTGGFDTQYF
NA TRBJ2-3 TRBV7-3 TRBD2 TGTGCCAGCAGCCCCCGGTGGACTAGCGGGGGCGCGGATACGCAGTATTTT CASSPRWTSGGADTQYF
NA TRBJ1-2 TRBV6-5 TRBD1 TGTGCCAGCAGTTACGTTGGGACAGGGATCCACTATGGCTACACCTTC CASSYVGTGIHYGYTF
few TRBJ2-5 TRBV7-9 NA TGTGCCAGCAGCCCTTCGGTGGCGGGCTGGCGAGAGACCCAGTACTTC CASSPSVAGWRETQYF
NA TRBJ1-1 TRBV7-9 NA TGTGCCAGCAGCTCGACAGGTAGAGCTTTCTTT CASSSTGRAFF
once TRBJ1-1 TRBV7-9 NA TGTGCCAGCAGCTTCCACAGGGATAACACTGAAGCTTTCTTT CASSFHRDNTEAFF
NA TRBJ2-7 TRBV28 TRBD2 TGTGCCAGCAGTCACGACAGGGCCGGACTAGCGGGGAAGTCCTACGAGCAGTACTTC CASSHDRAGLAGKSYEQYF
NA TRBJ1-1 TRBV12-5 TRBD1 TGTGCTAGTGGTTTGGACAGGGGGAACACTGAAGCTTTCTTT CASGLDRGNTEAFF
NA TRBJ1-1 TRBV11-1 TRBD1 TGTGCCAGCAGCCGAAACCCGGACAGGGTTATCGCTGAAGCTTTCTTT CASSRNPDRVIAEAFF
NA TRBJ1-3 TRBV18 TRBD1 TGTGCCAGCTCCCCGGCCGCAGGGGGCCTACTCTCTGGAAACACCATATATTTT CASSPAAGGLLSGNTIYF
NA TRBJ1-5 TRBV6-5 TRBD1 TGTGCCAGCAGGGACAGGGGGAATCAGCCCCAGCATTTT CASRDRGNQPQHF
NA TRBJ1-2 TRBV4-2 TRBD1 TGTGCCAGCAGCCAAGAAAGGATCGCCGACAGGGCCTATGGCTACACCTTC CASSQERIADRAYGYTF
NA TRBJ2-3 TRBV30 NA TGTGCCTGGAGTGTACCCGGAGGCACAGATACGCAGTATTTT CAWSVPGGTDTQYF
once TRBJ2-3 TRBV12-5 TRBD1 TGTGCTAGTGGTTTGCCACTGTCCCGGGGACAGCAGAGAAATACGCAGTATTTT CASGLPLSRGQQRNTQYF
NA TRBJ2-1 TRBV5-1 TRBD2 TGCGCCAGCAGATCGAGCGGGAGCTCCTACAATGAGCAGTTCTTC CASRSSGSSYNEQFF